These T cell receptor beta chains were read from a single sample in a study of neurological immune-mediated disorders. TCRdb re-analysed the 5' RACE reads in MiXCR, keeping a single row per CDR3 protein. In the table there are about 45,000 distinct CDR3 sequences, roughly 14% of which are singletons. The material sequenced was PBMCs. The receptors come from a young man in good health. Both conserved end residues are part of each CDR3. The D gene is left open where the match is weak. Clone size is shown for a subset of rows, as once, few, many or a class of expanded clone.

TRBJ2-7 many - TRBV20-1 TGCAGTGCTCCAACCGACAGAGCCTACGAGCAGTACTTC CSAPTDRAYEQYF
TRBJ2-1 many - TRBV29-1 TGCAGCGTTGAACTCCGTCCACGAGGGAATGAGCAGTTCTTC CSVELRPRGNEQFF
TRBJ2-2 - - TRBV2 TGTGCCAGCAGTAAGGGGGGGATTGAAGCGTCCGGGGAGCTGTTTTTT CASSKGGIEASGELFF
TRBJ2-1 many TRBD1 TRBV6-4 TGTGCCAGCAGTGACGGGACAGGGGGAGTCAATGAGCAGTTCTTC CASSDGTGGVNEQFF
TRBJ1-2 many - TRBV9 TGTGCCAGCAGCGCCCTGGGGGGCTACACCTTC CASSALGGYTF
TRBJ2-7 many - TRBV10-3 TGTGCCATCAGTGAGTTAGGAGCAGGAGAGGCCTACGAGCAGTACTTC CAISELGAGEAYEQYF
TRBJ2-5 many TRBD2 TRBV4-1 TGCGCCAGCAGCCAAGTACTAGCGGGAGGGCCGAGGGAAGAGACCCAGTACTTC CASSQVLAGGPREETQYF
TRBJ2-5 - TRBD2 TRBV5-1 TGCGCCAGCAGCTTGGCTGTGATAGCGGGTGTTGAGGAGACCCAGTACTTC CASSLAVIAGVEETQYF
TRBJ2-3 - TRBD1 TRBV7-8 TGTGCCAGCAGCTTAGCGCTGGTCCACGGGACAGGCCCTCAAGATACGCAGTATTTT CASSLALVHGTGPQDTQYF
TRBJ2-1 many - TRBV7-3 TGTGCCAGCAGCTTAGACAGTGAGCTTCCCTACAATGAGCAGTTCTTC CASSLDSELPYNEQFF
TRBJ2-1 many - TRBV28 TGTGCCAGCAGCCGAACTAGGTACAATGAGCAGTTCTTC CASSRTRYNEQFF
TRBJ2-1 few TRBD2 TRBV30 TGTGCCTGGAAACTAGCGGGAGGTTACAATGAGCAGTTCTTC CAWKLAGGYNEQFF
TRBJ2-2 many TRBD1 TRBV24-1 TGTGCCACCAGTGATTTTACAGGGGGCCCCGGGGAGCTGTTTTTT CATSDFTGGPGELFF
TRBJ1-2 many - TRBV20-1 TGCAGTGCTGGGGGGGCCGGGCGCGGGGATAGAGATGGCTACACCTTC CSAGGAGRGDRDGYTF
TRBJ2-6 many - TRBV5-1 TGCGCCAGCAGCCGAAGCTTGGACGGGGCCAACGTCCTGACTTTC CASSRSLDGANVLTF
TRBJ1-1 many - TRBV28 TGTGCCAGCAGTTTGTGGCAGGGCGCGGTTGAAGCTTTCTTT CASSLWQGAVEAFF
TRBJ1-1 many - TRBV20-1 TGCAGTGCTAGAGATCCCGCAGGATCTCTCGCTGAAGCTTTCTTT CSARDPAGSLAEAFF
TRBJ2-1 many - TRBV5-1 TGCGCCAGCAGCCCGGGCGACGGTGAGCAGTTCTTC CASSPGDGEQFF
TRBJ2-7 many TRBD2 TRBV29-1 TGCAGCGTTGACGCGGGACTAGCGGGGAAGCTTACCTACGAGCAGTACTTC CSVDAGLAGKLTYEQYF
TRBJ2-1 many - TRBV2 TGTGCCAGCAGAGAGGGACTCTACAATGAGCAGTTCTTC CASREGLYNEQFF